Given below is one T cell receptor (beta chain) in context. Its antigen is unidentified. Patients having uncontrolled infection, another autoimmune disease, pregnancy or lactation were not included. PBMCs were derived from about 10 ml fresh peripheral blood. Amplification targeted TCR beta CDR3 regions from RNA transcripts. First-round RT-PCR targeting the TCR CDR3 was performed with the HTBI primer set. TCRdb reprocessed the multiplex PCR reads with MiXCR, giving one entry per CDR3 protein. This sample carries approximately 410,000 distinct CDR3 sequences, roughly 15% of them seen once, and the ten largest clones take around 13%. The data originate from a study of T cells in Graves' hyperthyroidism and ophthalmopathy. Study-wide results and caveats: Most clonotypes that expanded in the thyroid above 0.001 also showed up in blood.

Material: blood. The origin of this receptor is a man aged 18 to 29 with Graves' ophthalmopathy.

CDR3 DNA sequence: TGTGCCAGCAGCTGGCTAACATCAACAGATACGCAGTATTTT. It specifies CASSWLTSTDTQYF. The chain recombines TRBV5-4 with TRBJ2-3; the D is unclear. Per the germline V gene, CDR1 is SGHNT and CDR2 is YYREEE (reference sequence). Trimming pared 3 bases from V and 3 bases from J, leaving 11 bases between. The CDR3 consists of 14 residues. The variable domain in full, completed from reference TRBV5-4 and TRBJ2-3, reads ETGVTQSPTHLIKTRGQQVTLRCSSQSGHNTVSWYQQALGQGPQFIFQYYREEENGRGNFPPRFSGLQFPNYSSELNVNALELDDSALYLCASSWLTSTDTQYFGPGTRLTVL.